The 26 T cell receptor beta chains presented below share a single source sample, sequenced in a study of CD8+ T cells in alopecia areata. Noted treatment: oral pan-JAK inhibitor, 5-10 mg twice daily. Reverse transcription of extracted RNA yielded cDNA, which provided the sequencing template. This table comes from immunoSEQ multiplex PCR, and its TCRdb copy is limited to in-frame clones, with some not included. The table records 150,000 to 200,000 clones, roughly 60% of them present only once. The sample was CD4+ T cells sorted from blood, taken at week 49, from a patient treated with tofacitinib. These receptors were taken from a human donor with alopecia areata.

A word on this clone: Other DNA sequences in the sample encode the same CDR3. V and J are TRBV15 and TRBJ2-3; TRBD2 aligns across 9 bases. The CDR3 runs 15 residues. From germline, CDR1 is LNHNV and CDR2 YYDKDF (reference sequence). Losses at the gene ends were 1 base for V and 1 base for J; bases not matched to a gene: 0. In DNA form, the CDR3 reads TGTGCCACCAGCAGAGGACTAGCGGGCACAGATACGCAGTATTTT. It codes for CATSRGLAGTDTQYF. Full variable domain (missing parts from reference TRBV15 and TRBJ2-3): DAMVIQNPRYQVTQFGKPVTLSCSQTLNHNVMYWYQQKSSQAPKLLFHYYDKDFNNEADTPDNFQSRRPNTSFCFLDIRSPGLGDTAMYLCATSRGLAGTDTQYFGPGTRLTVL.

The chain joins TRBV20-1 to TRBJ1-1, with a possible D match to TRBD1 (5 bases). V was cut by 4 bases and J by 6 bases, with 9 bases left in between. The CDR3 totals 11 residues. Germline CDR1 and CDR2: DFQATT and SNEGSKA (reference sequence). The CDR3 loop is CSATRASEAFF. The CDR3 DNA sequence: TGCAGTGCTACCAGGGCTTCTGAAGCTTTCTTT.

In nucleotides, the CDR3 is TGTGCCTGGAGCACGGGCTGGAATTCACCCCTCCACTTT. This encodes CAWSTGWNSPLHF. The rearrangement uses TRBV30 and TRBJ1-6; D is unresolved. Trimming shortened V by 3 bases and J by 7 bases, and 10 bases separated the two germline ends. Germline values: CDR1 GTSNPN, CDR2 SVGIG (reference sequence). The CDR3 sequence is 13 residues long.

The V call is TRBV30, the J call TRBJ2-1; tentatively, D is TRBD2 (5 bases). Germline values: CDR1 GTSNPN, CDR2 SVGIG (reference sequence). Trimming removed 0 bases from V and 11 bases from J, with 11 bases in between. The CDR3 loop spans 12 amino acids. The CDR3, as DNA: TGTGCCTGGAGTGTACGAGGGCATCAGCAGTTCTTC. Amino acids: CAWSVRGHQQFF.

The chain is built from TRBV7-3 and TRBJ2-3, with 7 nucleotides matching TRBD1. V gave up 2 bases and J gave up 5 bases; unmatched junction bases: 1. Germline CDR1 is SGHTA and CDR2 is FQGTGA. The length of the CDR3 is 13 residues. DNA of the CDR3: TGTGCCAGCAGCTTAGACAGGGAAGATACGCAGTATTTT. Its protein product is CASSLDREDTQYF.

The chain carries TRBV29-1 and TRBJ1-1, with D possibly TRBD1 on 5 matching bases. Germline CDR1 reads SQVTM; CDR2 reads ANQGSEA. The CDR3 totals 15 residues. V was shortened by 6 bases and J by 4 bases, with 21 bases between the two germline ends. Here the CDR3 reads CSVHPGTGLGTEAFF. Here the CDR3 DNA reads TGCAGCGTCCACCCGGGGACCGGTTTAGGCACTGAAGCTTTCTTT.

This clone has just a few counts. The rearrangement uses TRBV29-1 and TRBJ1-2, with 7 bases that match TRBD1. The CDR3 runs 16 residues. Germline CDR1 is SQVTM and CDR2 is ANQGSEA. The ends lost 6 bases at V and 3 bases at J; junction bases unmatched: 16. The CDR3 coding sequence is TGCAGCGTGCTCCTCCGGGACAGCTTTCCCCACTATGGCTACACCTTC. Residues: CSVLLRDSFPHYGYTF.

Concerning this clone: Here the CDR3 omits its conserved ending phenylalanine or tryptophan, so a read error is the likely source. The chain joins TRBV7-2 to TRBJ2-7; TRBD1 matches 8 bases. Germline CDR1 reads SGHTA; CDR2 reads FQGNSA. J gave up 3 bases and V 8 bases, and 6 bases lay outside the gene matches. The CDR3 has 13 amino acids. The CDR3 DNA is TGTGCCAGCGGCAGGGGGCCCCTCTACGAGCAGTACTCC. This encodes CASGRGPLYEQYS.

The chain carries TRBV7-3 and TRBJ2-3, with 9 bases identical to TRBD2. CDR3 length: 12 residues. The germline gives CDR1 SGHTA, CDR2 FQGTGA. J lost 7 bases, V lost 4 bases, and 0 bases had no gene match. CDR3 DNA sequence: TGTGCCAGCAGCTCTAGCGGGAATACGCAGTATTTT. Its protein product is CASSSSGNTQYF. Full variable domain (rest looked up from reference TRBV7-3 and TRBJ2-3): GAGVSQTPSNKVTEKGKYVELRCDPISGHTALYWYRQSLGQGPEFLIYFQGTGAADDSGLPNDRFFAVRPEGSVSTLKIQRTERGDSAVYLCASSSSGNTQYFGPGTRLTVL.

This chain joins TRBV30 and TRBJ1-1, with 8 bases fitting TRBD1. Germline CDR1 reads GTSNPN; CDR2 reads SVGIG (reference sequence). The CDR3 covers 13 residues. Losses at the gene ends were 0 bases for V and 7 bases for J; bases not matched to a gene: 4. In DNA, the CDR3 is TGTGCCTGGAGTGTAGCAGGGGGCTATGAAGCTTTCTTT. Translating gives CAWSVAGGYEAFF.

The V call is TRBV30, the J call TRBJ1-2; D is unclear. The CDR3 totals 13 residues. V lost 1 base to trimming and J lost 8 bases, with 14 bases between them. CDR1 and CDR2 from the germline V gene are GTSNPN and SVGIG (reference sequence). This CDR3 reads CAWSGSLTSGYTF. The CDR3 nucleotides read TGTGCCTGGAGTGGGTCCCTTACGTCGGGCTACACCTTC.

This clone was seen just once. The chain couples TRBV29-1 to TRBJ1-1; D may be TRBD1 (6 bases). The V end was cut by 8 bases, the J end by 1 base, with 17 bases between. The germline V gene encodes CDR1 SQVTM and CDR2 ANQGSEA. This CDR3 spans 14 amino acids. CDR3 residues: CSSSRGGRNTEAFF. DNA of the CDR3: TGCAGCTCCTCAAGGGGGGGTAGGAACACTGAAGCTTTCTTT.

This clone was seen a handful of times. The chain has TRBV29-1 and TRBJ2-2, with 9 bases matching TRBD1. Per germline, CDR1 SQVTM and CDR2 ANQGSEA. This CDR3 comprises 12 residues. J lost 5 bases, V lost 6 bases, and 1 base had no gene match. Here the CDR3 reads CSVTGGTGELFF. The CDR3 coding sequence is TGCAGCGTGACAGGGGGAACCGGGGAGCTGTTTTTT.

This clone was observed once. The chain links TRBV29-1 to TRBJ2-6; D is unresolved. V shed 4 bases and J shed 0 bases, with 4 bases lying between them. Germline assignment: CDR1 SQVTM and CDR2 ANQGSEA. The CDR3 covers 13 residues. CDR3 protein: CSVAYSGANVLTF. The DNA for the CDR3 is TGCAGCGTTGCATACTCTGGGGCCAACGTCCTGACTTTC.

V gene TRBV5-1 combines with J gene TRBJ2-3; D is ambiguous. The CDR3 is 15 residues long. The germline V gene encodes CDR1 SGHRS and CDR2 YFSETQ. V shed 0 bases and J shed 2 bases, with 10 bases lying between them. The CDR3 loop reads CASSLADTITDTQYF. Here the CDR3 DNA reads TGCGCCAGCAGCTTGGCCGACACAATCACAGATACGCAGTATTTT.

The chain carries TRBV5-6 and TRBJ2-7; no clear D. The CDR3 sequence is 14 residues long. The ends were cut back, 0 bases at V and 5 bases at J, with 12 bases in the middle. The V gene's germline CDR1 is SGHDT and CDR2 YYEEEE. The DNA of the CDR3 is TGTGCCAGCAGCTTGGGGCAGCCCTTAGACGAGCAGTACTTC. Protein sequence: CASSLGQPLDEQYF.

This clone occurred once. The CDR3 nucleotides read TGTGCCTGGAGACGGGGGCGAAGGGACGAGCAGTACTTC. Its protein product is CAWRRGRRDEQYF. The chain couples TRBV30 to TRBJ2-7; D tentatively fits TRBD1 or TRBD2 (6 bases each). Germline V gene sequence: CDR1 GTSNPN, CDR2 SVGIG (reference sequence). CDR3 size: 13 residues. V was pared by 3 bases and J by 5 bases, with 14 bases between.

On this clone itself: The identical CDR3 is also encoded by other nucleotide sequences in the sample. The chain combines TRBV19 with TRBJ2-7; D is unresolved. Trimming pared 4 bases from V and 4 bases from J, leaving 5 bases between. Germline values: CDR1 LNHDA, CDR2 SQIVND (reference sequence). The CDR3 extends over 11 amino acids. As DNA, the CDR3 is TGTGCCAGTAGTAACGGGTACGAGCAGTACTTC. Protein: CASSNGYEQYF.

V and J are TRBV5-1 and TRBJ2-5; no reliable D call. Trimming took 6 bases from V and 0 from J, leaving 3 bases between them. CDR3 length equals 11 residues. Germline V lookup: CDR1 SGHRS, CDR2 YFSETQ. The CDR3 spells CASMDQETQYF. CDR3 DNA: TGCGCCAGCATGGACCAAGAGACCCAGTACTTC.

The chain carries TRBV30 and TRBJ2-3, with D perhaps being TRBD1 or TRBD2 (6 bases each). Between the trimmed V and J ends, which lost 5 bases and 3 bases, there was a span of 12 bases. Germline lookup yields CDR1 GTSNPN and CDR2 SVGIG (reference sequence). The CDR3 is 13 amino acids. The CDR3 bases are TGTGCCTGGGAGGAAGGGGGGACAGATACGCAGTATTTT. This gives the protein CAWEEGGTDTQYF.

The CDR3 sequence: CAWTDRGGSYEQYF. The CDR3 DNA is TGTGCCTGGACCGACAGGGGCGGGAGCTACGAGCAGTACTTC. The genes are TRBV30 and TRBJ2-7; a possible D gene is TRBD1 (8 bases). V was clipped by 4 bases and J by 3 bases, with 16 bases between them. The CDR3 covers 14 residues. The germline CDR1 and CDR2 sequences are GTSNPN and SVGIG (reference sequence). The complete variable domain, with remaining parts taken from reference TRBV30 and TRBJ2-7, reads SQTIHQWPATLVQPVGSPLSLECTVEGTSNPNLYWYRQAAGRGLQLLFYSVGIGQISSEVPQNLSASRPQDRQFILSSKKLLLSDSGFYLCAWTDRGGSYEQYFGPGTRLTVT.

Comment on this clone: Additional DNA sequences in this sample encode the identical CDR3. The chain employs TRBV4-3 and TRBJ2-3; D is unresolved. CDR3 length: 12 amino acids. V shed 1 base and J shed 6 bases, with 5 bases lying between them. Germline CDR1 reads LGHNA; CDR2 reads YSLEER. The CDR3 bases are TGCGCCAGCAGCCAAGTAGGGGATACGCAGTATTTT. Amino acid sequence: CASSQVGDTQYF.

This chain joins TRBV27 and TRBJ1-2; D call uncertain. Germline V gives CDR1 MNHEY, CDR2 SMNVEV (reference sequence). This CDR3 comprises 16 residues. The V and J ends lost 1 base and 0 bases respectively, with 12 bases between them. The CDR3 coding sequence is TGTGCCAGCAGTTTATTGGGTGCCGGATCTAACTATGGCTACACCTTC. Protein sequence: CASSLLGAGSNYGYTF.

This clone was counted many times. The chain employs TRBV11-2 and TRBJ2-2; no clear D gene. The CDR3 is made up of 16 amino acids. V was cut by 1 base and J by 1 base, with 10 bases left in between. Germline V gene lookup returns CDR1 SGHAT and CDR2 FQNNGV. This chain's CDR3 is CASSLGLRQNTGELFF. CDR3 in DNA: TGTGCCAGCAGCTTAGGTCTTCGGCAGAACACCGGGGAGCTGTTTTTT.

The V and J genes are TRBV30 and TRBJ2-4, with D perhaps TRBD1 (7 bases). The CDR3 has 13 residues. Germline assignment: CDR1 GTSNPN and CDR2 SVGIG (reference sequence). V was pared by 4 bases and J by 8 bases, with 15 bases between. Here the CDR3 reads CAWTAGQSYIQYF. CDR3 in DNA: TGTGCCTGGACTGCGGGACAGTCTTACATTCAGTACTTC.

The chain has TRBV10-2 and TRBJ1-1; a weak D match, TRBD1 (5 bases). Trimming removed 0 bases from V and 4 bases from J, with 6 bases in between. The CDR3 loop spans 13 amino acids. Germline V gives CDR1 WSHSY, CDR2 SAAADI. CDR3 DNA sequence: TGCGCCAGCAGTGAGTCTAGGGGCACTGAAGCTTTCTTT. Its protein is CASSESRGTEAFF.